What follows is one TCR beta chain and its context. Its antigen has not been determined. Library preparation employed the immunoSEQ multiplex PCR assay. A mixture of 60 forward primers for TCR Vbeta segments and 13 reverse primers for TCR Jbeta segments was used in the multiplex PCR. Amplification of the CDR3 region of rearranged TCR beta genes was performed with a multiplex PCR assay on genomic DNA. The amplified TCR beta libraries were sequenced on the Illumina HiSeq System as 87-base-pair reads. The authors' pipeline ran thus. Across the 670 or so repertoires, a later analysis counted 78 million or so unique TCR beta chains, roughly 11 million of which were shared by at least two donors. Raw reads were error-corrected and collapsed into unique sequences by a nearest-neighbor algorithm in which closely related sequences were merged to remove PCR and sequencing errors. Alignment of CDR3 sequences to IMGT reference sequences was used to assign V, D and J gene segments. Each retained sequence needed at least a six-nucleotide match to both a V gene segment and a J gene segment. A rearrangement was called productive if the CDR3 had no stop codons and remained in frame with V and J, and every other rearrangement was called non-productive. Following IMGT convention, CDR3 was defined as the stretch from the second conserved V-encoded cysteine up to the conserved J-encoded phenylalanine. In an earlier analysis of approximately 500 of the donors, sequences lacking an unambiguous match to a single V gene segment were excluded. In an earlier analysis of several hundred of the donors, V segments were called functional above 56.7% productive rearrangements and were called segregating when the between-donor standard deviation exceeded 5%. A statistical classification framework was built for diagnosing cytomegalovirus status from the catalog of TCR beta chain sequences. In a later analysis, TCR nucleotide sequences were compared against IMGT/GENE-DB human TR gene sequences so that V and J genes could be assigned. A later analysis assigned CDR3 sequences and most-parsimonious VDJ recombination scenarios with the TCRdist pipeline. In a later analysis, every TCR beta chain was defined by the combination of its CDR3 amino acid sequence and its V-gene family, and reads without a unique V-gene family were dropped. To address suspected cross-contamination and a sequencing artifact, a later analysis removed around 590 highly shared, low-generation-probability nucleotide sequences. For each public chain, a later analysis derived a clonal expansion index from normalized ranks of inferred template counts within each repertoire. Generation probabilities in a later analysis came from a VDJ recombination model fitted to out-of-frame rearrangements, and those results were checked against IGoR. In a later analysis, hypergeometric tests were used to score TCR-TCR, TCR-HLA and TCR-CMV co-occurrence, with a repertoire-size bias correction applied to TCR pairs. False discovery rates were estimated in a later analysis by permuting HLA or CMV assignments 20 times. A later analysis grouped co-occurring TCRs with DBSCAN, adding TCRdist sequence similarity when clustering within HLA-allele-positive subsets. Repertoires with fewer than 30,000 or more than 120,000 public chains were left out of co-occurrence clustering, as were five repertoires with anomalous nucleotide sharing. The immuneACCESS repertoire file appears here via TCRdb, limited to in-frame rearrangements. These files lack a portion of the clones; in checked studies, under half of the deficit traces to unresolved V genes, and the cause of the others is not known. V, J and clone size derive from that table, while D and trimming were established from the DNA sequence. The sample's records list about 130,000 clones. Clones ranked in the top ten supply around 1.6% of the sample.

The CDR3 measures 14 amino acids from cysteine to phenylalanine. CDR3 DNA only is kept here, 42 bases in frame from base 1. In the germline V gene, CDR1 corresponds to SGHRS and CDR2 to YFSETQ. Clipping removes 6 bases from V and 1 base from J, with 6 as the unmatched junction base count. These data are taken from a study of cytomegalovirus exposure and HLA in healthy donors (dated by TCRdb to about 2017). Concerning the study at large: An earlier analysis of roughly 500 of the donors reported 250 to 300 Gb of sequence data and 117 million unique TCR beta sequences from about 179 million T cells. The study profiled the T cell repertoires of hundreds of subjects by immunosequencing and related them to cytomegalovirus serostatus. Roughly 300 gigabases of sequencing data and tens of millions of unique TCR sequences made up an early release that covered several hundred HLA-typed donors. Along with the roughly 670-subject first cohort, a separate validation cohort of over 90 different subjects was used. In an earlier analysis of about 590 of the donors, high-throughput TCR beta sequencing was used to judge whether each TCR beta V gene segment behaved as functional or pseudogenic. Roughly five DR-DQ haplotypes were treated as single units for association and clustering because of strong linkage in the cohort. The study was designed to test whether signatures of past pathogen exposure could be identified by cataloging public T cell receptors. On average, around 240,000 unique TCR beta nucleotide sequences were sequenced per donor among several hundred genotyped donors of the cohort, with roughly a sixth of those sequences being non-productive. Donor age, sex, ethnicity and CMV serostatus were collected together with the repertoire data. To predict cytomegalovirus infection status, the study combined high-throughput TCR immunosequencing, statistical association of individual TCRs with disease status, and machine learning. A later genetic analysis used genome-wide SNP genotypes for about 55% of the 666 donors, treating that subset as a discovery cohort. All discovery cohort repertoires had been generated on a single sequencing platform. Typing coverage differed by locus: A, B, C, DRB1 and DQB1 were typed in roughly 620-640 donors, DQA1 in 500 to 550, DPA1 in some 600, and DPB1 in just under 490. Of the 350 to 400 genotyped donors, 65% to 90% fell in the genetic ancestry cluster associated with self-reported Caucasian donors. Rather than drawing on any new phenotypic data, the later analysis identified candidate immune exposures from TCR beta sequences and the way those sequences occurred across donors. HLA typing covered class I and class II loci at four-digit resolution. To study patterns of TCR occurrence, a later analysis re-analyzed previously published TCR beta repertoires from around 660 donors and added high-resolution HLA genotyping. What the work shows at the level of the full study, not this receptor alone: Most TCR sequences were seen in very few donors, while some public TCRs were found in many individuals. Linkage disequilibrium might explain the correlated functional status among segregating V segments, but an unknown experimental factor could not be excluded. According to a later genetic analysis, donors in an Asian-associated ancestry cluster had fewer N-insertions in productive TCRs than the approximately 650-donor mean. The sequencing pipeline was judged likely to have produced a cluster of highly shared sequence variants as a technical artifact. The classifier was reported to diagnose cytomegalovirus status with high specificity and sensitivity in both the original cohort and the validation cohort. According to a later analysis, TCR association rates differed among HLA loci, with DRB1 alleles showing the most associated TCRs and HLA-C alleles showing the fewest. A further reported finding was that TCR beta sequences accurately predicted the HLA-A and HLA-B alleles for most subjects in the first cohort. It was suggested by the authors that the approach could potentially be generalized to other disease states and immunological phenotypes. In vitro tests confirmed that three of the cytomegalovirus-associated TCR beta chains recognize cytomegalovirus antigens. In an earlier analysis of around 500 of the donors, most TCR beta V segments appeared in productive rearrangements about 90% or about 30% of the time, broadly matching IMGT annotations. Some IMGT-functional V segments, including TRBV6-2 and TRBV6-3, could not be told apart with the 87-base-pair reads, so those segments were excluded. For the cohort, immune exposure information was limited to CMV serostatus. A total of fewer than 200 TCR beta chains were listed by the study as associated with cytomegalovirus. When HLA alleles, especially DR and DQ, strongly co-occurred, TCR associations were difficult to assign to individual alleles. Because counts were too low, approximately 18 rarely observed V segments, including chromosome 9 orphons, were excluded from the earlier analysis of some 590 of the donors. V-gene and J-gene trimming of TCR beta chains was associated with a missense DCLRE1C variant in a later genetic analysis, and the association was replicated in an independent cohort. In this cohort, only TCR beta chains were sequenced, and detectable features were limited by the absence of alpha or paired-chain data. Sequencing depth was assumed to be roughly uniform across donors in the presence/absence analyses, though that assumption may not hold. At a false discovery rate of 0.05, a later analysis linked around 15,000 TCR beta sequences to specific HLA alleles. A later analysis found that HLA-associated TCR beta chains were more clonally expanded and had lower generation probabilities than equally common non-associated chains. Because some donors lacked HLA typing at each locus, the association tests relied only on the typed subset. According to a later analysis, most CMV-associated TCR beta chains appeared to be HLA-restricted, and the HLA associations seemed to be driven largely by CMV exposure. Several of the top co-occurrence clusters appeared to be linked to parvovirus B19, influenza, CMV and Epstein-Barr virus, according to a later analysis.

The cohort consisted of some 670 healthy bone marrow donors. At the time of sampling, every cohort member was nominally healthy, though immune exposures that went unrecorded were likely present. The donor tested CMV seronegative, placing the donor among the 350 to 400 seronegative members of the cohort. A peripheral blood sample was provided by each donor, and peripheral blood mononuclear cells were used for TCR beta sequencing. The Qiagen DNeasy Blood Extraction Kit was used to extract genomic DNA from the blood cell samples. The sample comprised PBMCs. The origin of this receptor is a man aged 18-30 years in good health and CMV-seronegative. The rearrangement combines TRBV5-1 with TRBJ2-5; 7 of the junction bases match TRBD2. The sequence in DNA is TGCGCCAGCATGTATAGCGGGCGCCAAGAGACCCAGTACTTC. Protein translation: CASMYSGRQETQYF.